The clone carrying this TCR beta chain was detected many times. This entry belongs to a study of T cells in Graves' hyperthyroidism and ophthalmopathy. The source material, RNA transcripts, was used to amplify TCR beta CDR3 regions. TCR CDR3 underwent first-round RT-PCR with the HTBI primer set. TCRdb independently ran MiXCR on the multiplex PCR reads; one entry per CDR3 protein. The sample carries 140,000 or so distinct CDR3 sequences, about 20% recorded once. This clonotype originated in a woman in her 50s with Graves' hyperthyroidism that later progressed to Graves' ophthalmopathy. The sample comprised blood.

The CDR3 nucleotides are TGTGCCAGCACCTATGGGGCGCTCACTCATCAGCCCCAGCATTTT. Protein: CASTYGALTHQPQHF. This chain joins TRBV28 and TRBJ1-5, with a weak D call TRBD1 (5 bases). Trimming pared 7 bases from V and 5 bases from J, leaving 18 bases between. Germline V lookup: CDR1 MDHEN, CDR2 SYDVKM. This CDR3 has 15 amino acids. The entire variable domain, with the rest obtained from reference TRBV28 and TRBJ1-5, is as follows: DVKVTQSSRYLVKRTGEKVFLECVQDMDHENMFWYRQDPGLGLRLIYFSYDVKMKEKGDIPEGYSVSREKKERFSLILESASTNQTSMYLCASTYGALTHQPQHFGDGTRLSIL.